This T cell receptor beta chain was recovered during a study of T cells in Graves' hyperthyroidism and ophthalmopathy. It was RNA transcripts that yielded the amplified TCR beta CDR3 regions. The HTBI primer set served for first-round RT-PCR of the TCR CDR3. TCRdb passed the multiplex PCR reads through MiXCR, listing each CDR3 protein once. Of under 350,000 distinct CDR3 sequences in the sample, around a sixth are singletons; the top ten hold approximately 49%. Stable disease denoted Graves' hyperthyroidism without ophthalmopathy progression within 18 months. Exclusion criteria comprised uncontrolled infection, other autoimmune disease, pregnancy or lactation. It was approximately 9.7 ml of fresh peripheral blood that supplied the PBMCs. Findings of the study overall: Classification by a 13 V-J model distinguished ophthalmopathy from stable hyperthyroidism.

About this clonotype itself: The antigen is not known.

The sequenced sample was blood. This clonotype was obtained from a woman in her fifties or sixties with Graves' hyperthyroidism.

CDR3: CSASDDPGGTNQPQHF. The CDR3 nucleotides are TGCAGTGCTAGTGATGACCCTGGGGGTACCAATCAGCCCCAGCATTTT. The chain employs TRBV20-1 and TRBJ1-5; D possibly corresponds to TRBD1 (5 bases). Between the trimmed V and J ends, which lost 3 bases and 3 bases, there was a span of 18 bases. CDR1 and CDR2 from the germline V gene are DFQATT and SNEGSKA (reference sequence). CDR3 size: 16 residues.